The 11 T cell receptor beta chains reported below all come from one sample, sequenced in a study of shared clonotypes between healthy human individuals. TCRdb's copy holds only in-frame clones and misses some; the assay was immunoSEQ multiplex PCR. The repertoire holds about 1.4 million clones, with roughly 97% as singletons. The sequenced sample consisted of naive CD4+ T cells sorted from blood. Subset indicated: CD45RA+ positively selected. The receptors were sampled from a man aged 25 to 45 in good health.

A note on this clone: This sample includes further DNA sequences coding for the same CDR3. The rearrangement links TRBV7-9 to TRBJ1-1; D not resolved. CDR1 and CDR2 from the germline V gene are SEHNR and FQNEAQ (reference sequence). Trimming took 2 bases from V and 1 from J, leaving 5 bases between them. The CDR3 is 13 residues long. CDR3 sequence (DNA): TGTGCCAGCAGCTTACAGGAGAACACTGAAGCTTTCTTT. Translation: CASSLQENTEAFF.

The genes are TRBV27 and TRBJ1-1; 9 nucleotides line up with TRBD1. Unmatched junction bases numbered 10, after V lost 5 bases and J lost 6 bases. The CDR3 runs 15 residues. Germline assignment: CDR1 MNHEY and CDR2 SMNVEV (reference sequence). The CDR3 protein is CASSATGTGWAEAFF. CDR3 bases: TGTGCCAGCAGTGCGACCGGGACAGGGTGGGCTGAAGCTTTCTTT.

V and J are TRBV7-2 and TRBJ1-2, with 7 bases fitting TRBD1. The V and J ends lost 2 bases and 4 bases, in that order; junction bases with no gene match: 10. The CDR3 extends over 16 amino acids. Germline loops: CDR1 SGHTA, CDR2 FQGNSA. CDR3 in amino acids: CASSLRTGAKAYGYTF. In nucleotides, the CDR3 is TGTGCCAGCAGCTTAAGAACAGGGGCTAAGGCCTATGGCTACACCTTC.

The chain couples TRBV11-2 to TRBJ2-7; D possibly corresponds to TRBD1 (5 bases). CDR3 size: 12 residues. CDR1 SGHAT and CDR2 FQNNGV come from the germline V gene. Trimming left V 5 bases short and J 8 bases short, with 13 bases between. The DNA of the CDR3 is TGTGCCAGCAGCCCGAAGGGGCTACAGCAGTACTTC. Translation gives CASSPKGLQQYF.

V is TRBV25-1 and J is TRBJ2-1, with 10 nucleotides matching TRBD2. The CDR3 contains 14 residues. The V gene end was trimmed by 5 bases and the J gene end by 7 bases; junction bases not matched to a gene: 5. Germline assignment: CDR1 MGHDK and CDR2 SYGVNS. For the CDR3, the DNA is TGTGCCAGCAGTCCAGCGGGAGGGGTGAATGAGCAGTTCTTC. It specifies CASSPAGGVNEQFF.

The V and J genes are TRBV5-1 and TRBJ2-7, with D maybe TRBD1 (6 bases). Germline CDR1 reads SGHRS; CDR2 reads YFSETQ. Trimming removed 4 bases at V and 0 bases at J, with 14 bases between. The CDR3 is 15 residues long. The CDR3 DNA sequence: TGCGCCAGCAGCCCGAACAGGGCTTTCTCCTACGAGCAGTACTTC. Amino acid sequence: CASSPNRAFSYEQYF.

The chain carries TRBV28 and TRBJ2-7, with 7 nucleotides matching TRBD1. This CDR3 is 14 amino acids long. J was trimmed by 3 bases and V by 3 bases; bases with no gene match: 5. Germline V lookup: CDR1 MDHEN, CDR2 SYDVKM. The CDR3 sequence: CASSFRAGGYEQYF. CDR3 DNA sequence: TGTGCCAGCAGTTTTCGTGCAGGGGGCTACGAGCAGTACTTC. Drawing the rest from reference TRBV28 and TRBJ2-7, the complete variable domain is DVKVTQSSRYLVKRTGEKVFLECVQDMDHENMFWYRQDPGLGLRLIYFSYDVKMKEKGDIPEGYSVSREKKERFSLILESASTNQTSMYLCASSFRAGGYEQYFGPGTRLTVT.

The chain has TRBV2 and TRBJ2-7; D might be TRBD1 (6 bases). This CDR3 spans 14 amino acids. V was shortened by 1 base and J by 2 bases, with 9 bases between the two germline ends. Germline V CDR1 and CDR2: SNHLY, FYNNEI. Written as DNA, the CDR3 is TGTGCCAGCAGTGAAGATTGGACAGCCTACGAGCAGTACTTC. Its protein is CASSEDWTAYEQYF. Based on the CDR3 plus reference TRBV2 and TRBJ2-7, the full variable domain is EPEVTQTPSHQVTQMGQEVILRCVPISNHLYFYWYRQILGQKVEFLVSFYNNEISEKSEIFDDQFSVERPDGSNFTLKIRSTKLEDSAMYFCASSEDWTAYEQYFGPGTRLTVT.

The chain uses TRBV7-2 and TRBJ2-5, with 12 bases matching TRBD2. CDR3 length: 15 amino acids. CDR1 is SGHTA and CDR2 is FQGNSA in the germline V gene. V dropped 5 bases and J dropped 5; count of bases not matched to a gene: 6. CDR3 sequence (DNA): TGTGCCAGCAGCCCCAGACTAGCGGGAGCGGAGACCCAGTACTTC. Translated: CASSPRLAGAETQYF.

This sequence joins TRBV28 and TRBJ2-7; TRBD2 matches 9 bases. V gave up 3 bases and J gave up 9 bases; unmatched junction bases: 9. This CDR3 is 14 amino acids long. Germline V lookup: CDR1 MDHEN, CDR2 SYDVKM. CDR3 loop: CASSFSREGQVQYF. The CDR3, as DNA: TGTGCCAGCAGTTTCTCGCGGGAGGGCCAGGTGCAGTACTTC.

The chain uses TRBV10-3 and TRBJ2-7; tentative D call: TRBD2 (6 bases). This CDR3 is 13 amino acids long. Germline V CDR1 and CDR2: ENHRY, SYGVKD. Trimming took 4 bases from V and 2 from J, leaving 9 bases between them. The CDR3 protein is CAISGLATYEQYF. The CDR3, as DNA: TGTGCCATCAGTGGGCTAGCGACCTACGAGCAGTACTTC.